A selection of T cell receptor beta chains follows, all from one sample in a study of T cell responses to AZD1222 COVID-19 vaccine. The assay was immunoSEQ multiplex PCR, and TCRdb's table has in-frame clones only and misses some. The table lists under 150,000 clones, almost 90% of them singletons. The source material was peripheral blood, sampled on day 0 of AZD1222 vaccination. These receptor sequences come from an adult in good health. The CDR3 runs from the conserved cysteine through the conserved F or W. The D gene is left open where the match is weak. Clone size is stated in some rows and not others, as once, few, many or a class when expanded.

>.|.|TRBJ1-3|TRBV5-1
CASSLLQAGSGNTIYF
TGCGCCAGCAGCTTACTCCAGGCCGGCTCTGGAAACACCATATATTTT
>.|.|TRBJ1-2|TRBV3-1/TRBV3-2
CASSQAWGGRGGYTF
TGTGCCAGCAGCCAAGCCTGGGGGGGCAGGGGTGGCTACACCTTC
>TRBD1|.|TRBJ1-2|TRBV7-2
CASSLSQGGLNYGYTF
TGTGCCAGCAGCTTGAGTCAGGGGGGCCTCAACTATGGCTACACCTTC
>.|few|TRBJ1-2|TRBV23-1
CAPRDKCYTF
TGCGCCCCCCGGGACAAGTGCTACACCTTC
>TRBD1|.|TRBJ2-5|TRBV5-1
CASTQTGGQETQYF
TGCGCCAGCACGCAAACAGGGGGCCAAGAGACCCAGTACTTC
>.|once|TRBJ1-3|TRBV7-2
CASSLAFYLMEGNTIYF
TGTGCCAGCAGCTTAGCGTTCTACCTCATGGAAGGAAACACCATATATTTT
>.|.|TRBJ1-2|TRBV28
CASSPPDPGRGYTF
TGTGCCAGCAGTCCCCCGGACCCCGGACGTGGCTACACCTTC
>TRBD1|.|TRBJ1-2|TRBV25-1
CASSGQGAGGYTF
TGTGCCAGCAGTGGACAGGGGGCGGGGGGCTACACCTTC
>TRBD1|.|TRBJ1-2|TRBV9
CASSISGTGGFGYTF
TGTGCCAGCAGCATCTCCGGGACAGGGGGCTTTGGCTACACCTTC
>.|few|TRBJ1-3|TRBV29-1
CSVERRGRGSSGNTIYF
TGCAGCGTTGAGAGGAGGGGTAGGGGGAGCTCTGGAAACACCATATATTTT
>.|few|TRBJ2-7|TRBV5-1
CASSFSYEQYF
TGCGCCAGCAGCTTTTCCTACGAGCAGTACTTC
>TRBD1|.|TRBJ1-1|TRBV5-1
CASSLAVDRLNTEAFF
TGCGCCAGCAGCTTGGCCGTGGACAGGTTGAACACTGAAGCTTTCTTT
>.|.|TRBJ2-7|TRBV7-2
CASSLAGVAAAYEQYF
TGTGCCAGCAGCTTAGCAGGGGTAGCGGCCGCCTACGAGCAGTACTTC
>TRBD2|.|TRBJ2-1|TRBV7-3
CASSSSGRAGNEQFF
TGTGCCAGCAGCTCTAGCGGGAGGGCCGGGAATGAGCAGTTCTTC
>TRBD2|.|TRBJ2-3|TRBV5-6
CASSLALAGTTDTQYF
TGTGCCAGCAGCTTGGCACTAGCGGGGACCACAGATACGCAGTATTTT
>TRBD1|once|TRBJ1-2|TRBV14
CASSQAVPEQGFDGYTF
TGTGCCAGCAGCCAAGCCGTCCCGGAACAGGGGTTTGATGGCTACACCTTC
>TRBD1|.|TRBJ1-4|TRBV7-2
CASSLLQGGGEKLFF
TGTGCCAGCAGCCTCCTACAGGGGGGGGGTGAAAAACTGTTTTTT
>.|few|TRBJ1-2|TRBV12-3/TRBV12-4
CASREGQSYGYTF
TGTGCCAGCAGGGAGGGGCAGAGCTATGGCTACACCTTC
>.|.|TRBJ1-2|TRBV25-1
CASSRPDTGNYGYTF
TGTGCCAGCAGCCGCCCGGACACTGGAAACTATGGCTACACCTTC
>.|.|TRBJ2-5|TRBV19
CASSPRQTAGETQYF
TGTGCCAGTAGCCCCCGGCAGACAGCAGGAGAGACCCAGTACTTC
>TRBD1|.|TRBJ2-7|TRBV18
CASSPGQGVYEQYF
TGTGCCAGCTCACCCGGACAGGGAGTCTACGAGCAGTACTTC
>TRBD2|.|TRBJ2-7|TRBV4-3
CASSQERGGSYEQYF
TGCGCCAGCAGCCAAGAGCGGGGGGGGTCCTACGAGCAGTACTTC
>TRBD1|.|TRBJ1-2|TRBV18
CASSPPTAGGHYGYTF
TGTGCCAGCTCACCACCGACGGCAGGGGGCCACTATGGCTACACCTTC
>.|.|TRBJ2-7|TRBV12-3/TRBV12-4
CASSSGSYEQYF
TGTGCCAGCAGTTCAGGGAGCTACGAGCAGTACTTC
>.|.|TRBJ1-2|TRBV12-3/TRBV12-4
CASRSTGGGGYTF
TGTGCCAGCAGAAGTACAGGAGGGGGTGGCTACACCTTC
>TRBD1|.|TRBJ1-1|TRBV2
CASSDQGQMNTEAFF
TGTGCCAGCAGTGACCAGGGACAGATGAACACTGAAGCTTTCTTT
>.|.|TRBJ2-5|TRBV6-5
CASSYGQGGAQYF
TGTGCCAGCAGTTACGGCCAGGGGGGGGCCCAGTACTTC
>.|.|TRBJ1-2|TRBV30
CAWSSAPYGYTF
TGTGCCTGGAGTTCAGCACCCTATGGCTACACCTTC
>TRBD2|.|TRBJ2-1|TRBV7-3
CASSPRPAGGPYNEQFF
TGTGCCAGCAGCCCCCGCCCAGCGGGGGGGCCTTACAATGAGCAGTTCTTC
>.|.|TRBJ1-5|TRBV3-1/TRBV3-2
CASSRQGNCNQPQHF
TGTGCCAGCAGCCGTCAAGGGAATTGCAATCAGCCCCAGCATTTT
>.|.|TRBJ1-4|TRBV7-5
CVRSLCQSLNGNEKLFF
TGTGTCAGAAGCTTGTGCCAGTCTCTTAATGGTAATGAAAAACTGTTTTTT
>.|.|TRBJ1-2|TRBV15
CATRGPGSYGYTF
TGTGCCACCAGGGGACCCGGCTCCTATGGCTACACCTTC
>TRBD2|.|TRBJ2-2|TRBV6-4
CASSDWTGTSGSSTGELFF
TGTGCCAGCAGTGACTGGACCGGGACTAGCGGGAGCTCCACCGGGGAGCTGTTTTTT
>TRBD1|once|TRBJ1-6|TRBV7-2
CASRGQGENSPLHF
TGTGCCAGCAGGGGACAGGGGGAAAATTCACCCCTCCACTTT